This T cell receptor beta chain came from a study of blood T cell repertoires in COVID-19. Repertoires were generated with immunoSEQ multiplex PCR, while TCRdb's copy carries only in-frame clones and drops some. The data hold about 160,000 clones, with about 77% observed a single time. J gave up 2 bases and V 6 bases, and 12 bases lay outside the gene matches. The germline gives CDR1 MRHNA, CDR2 SNTAGT. The CDR3 loop spans 17 amino acids. The receptor's source is a woman older than 75 with acute or convalescent COVID-19. The sequencing sample was made of peripheral blood. The chain joins TRBV6-4 to TRBJ2-3; 9 positions match TRBD2. CDR3 amino acids: CASRNVVVAGATDTQYF. Here the CDR3 DNA reads TGTGCCAGCAGGAACGTAGTCGTAGCGGGGGCCACAGATACGCAGTATTTT.